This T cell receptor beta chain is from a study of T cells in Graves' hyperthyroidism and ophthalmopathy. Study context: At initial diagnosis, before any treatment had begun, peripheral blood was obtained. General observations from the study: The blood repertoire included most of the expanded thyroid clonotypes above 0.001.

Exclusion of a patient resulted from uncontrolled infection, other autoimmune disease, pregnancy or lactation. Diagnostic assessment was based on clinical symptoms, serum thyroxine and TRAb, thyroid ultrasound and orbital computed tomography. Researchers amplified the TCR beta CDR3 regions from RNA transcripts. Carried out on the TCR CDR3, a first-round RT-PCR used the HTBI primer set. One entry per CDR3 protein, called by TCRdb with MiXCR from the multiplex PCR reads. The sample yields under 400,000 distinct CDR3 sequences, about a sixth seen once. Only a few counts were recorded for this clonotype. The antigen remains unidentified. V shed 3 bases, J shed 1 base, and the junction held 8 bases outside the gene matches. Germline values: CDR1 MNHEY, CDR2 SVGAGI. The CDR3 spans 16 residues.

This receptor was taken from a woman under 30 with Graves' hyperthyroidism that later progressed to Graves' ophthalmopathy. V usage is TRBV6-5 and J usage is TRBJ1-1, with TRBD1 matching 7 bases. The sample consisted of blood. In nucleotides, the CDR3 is TGTGCCAGCAGTTATTCGGCAGGGGGGTCGAACACTGAAGCTTTCTTT. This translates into CASSYSAGGSNTEAFF.